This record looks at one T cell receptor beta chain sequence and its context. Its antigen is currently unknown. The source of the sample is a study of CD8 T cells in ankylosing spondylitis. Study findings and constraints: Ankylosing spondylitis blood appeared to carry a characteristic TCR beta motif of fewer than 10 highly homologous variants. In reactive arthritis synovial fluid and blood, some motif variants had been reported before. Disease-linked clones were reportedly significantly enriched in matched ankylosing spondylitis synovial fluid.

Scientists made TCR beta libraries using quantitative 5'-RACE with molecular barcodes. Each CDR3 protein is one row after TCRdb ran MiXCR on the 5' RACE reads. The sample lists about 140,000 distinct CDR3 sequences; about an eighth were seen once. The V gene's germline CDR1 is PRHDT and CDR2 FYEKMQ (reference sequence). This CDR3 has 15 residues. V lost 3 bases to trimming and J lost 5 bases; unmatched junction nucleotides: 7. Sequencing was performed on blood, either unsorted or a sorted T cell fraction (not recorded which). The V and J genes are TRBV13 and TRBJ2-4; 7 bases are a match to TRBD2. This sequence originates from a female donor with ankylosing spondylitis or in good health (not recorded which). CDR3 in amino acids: CASSLYRGVENIQYF. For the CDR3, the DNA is TGTGCCAGCAGCTTGTATCGGGGGGTAGAAAACATTCAGTACTTC.